This passage covers 7 T cell receptor beta chains from one sample sequenced in a study of regulatory T cells in long-lasting Graves disease. Relying on iRepertoire HTBI primers and Arm-PCR of CDR3 regions, the team built TCR beta libraries. Each CDR3 protein gets one entry after TCRdb re-called the multiplex PCR reads with MiXCR. The sample includes some 560,000 distinct CDR3 sequences, about 16% of them seen just once. Time point defined: newly diagnosed GD, antithyroid drugs for less than 3 months. From RNA extracted from PBMCs, the TCR library was made. These data are also associated with another study on T cells in Graves' hyperthyroidism and ophthalmopathy.

This specimen was peripheral blood mononuclear cells (PBMCs), taken at new diagnosis, from a patient treated with antithyroid drugs. These receptors came from a woman aged 40-60 years with Graves disease.

The gene calls are TRBV10-2 and TRBJ2-3, with TRBD2 matching over 8 bases. V shed 7 bases and J 3 bases; nucleotides not matched to a gene: 9. The germline CDR1 and CDR2 sequences are WSHSY and SAAADI. The CDR3 has 15 residues. The CDR3, as DNA: TGCGCCAGCACTCCGGGGGGGGTTGGAACAGATACGCAGTATTTT. Amino acid sequence: CASTPGGVGTDTQYF.

This clonotype was counted at least ten times. The chain has TRBV5-7 and TRBJ1-1, with TRBD1 matching over 10 bases. TRBV5-7 counts as an open reading frame of uncertain function. V shed 10 bases and J 2 bases; nucleotides not matched to a gene: 11. The CDR3 is 15 residues long. The CDR3 DNA reads TGTGCCTCGTCGGGGACAGGGGACCTTAACACTGAAGCTTTCTTT. This gives the protein CASSGTGDLNTEAFF.

In its sample, this clonotype was seen many times. The chain combines TRBV3-1 with TRBJ1-5; no clear D gene. The V and J ends lost 5 bases and 5 bases respectively, with 13 bases between them. Per the germline V gene, CDR1 is LGHDT and CDR2 is YNNKEL (reference sequence). CDR3 length: 14 residues. The DNA for the CDR3 is TGTGCCAGCAGCGCAAGCCAGGCCGATCAGCCCCAGCATTTT. Residues: CASSASQADQPQHF. The full variable domain, with the rest looked up from reference TRBV3-1 and TRBJ1-5, is DTAVSQTPKYLVTQMGNDKSIKCEQNLGHDTMYWYKQDSKKFLKIMFSYNNKELIINETVPNRFSPKSPDKAHLNLHINSLELGDSAVYFCASSASQADQPQHFGDGTRLSIL.

The chain carries TRBV28 and TRBJ1-2; TRBD1 agrees at 7 bases. The CDR3 consists of 18 residues. Losses at the gene ends were 7 bases for V and 5 bases for J; bases not matched to a gene: 22. Germline V gene lookup returns CDR1 MDHEN and CDR2 SYDVKM. CDR3 protein: CASTGWVTDIRGIYGYTF. The CDR3 DNA follows: TGTGCCAGCACCGGCTGGGTGACAGACATCAGGGGGATATATGGCTACACCTTC.

This clonotype was picked up many times. The rearrangement links TRBV30 to TRBJ1-2, with TRBD1 identical over 7 bases. The germline CDR1 and CDR2 sequences are GTSNPN and SVGIG (reference sequence). V lost 5 bases, J lost 9 bases, and 9 bases stayed unmatched. The CDR3 runs to 12 residues. DNA of the CDR3: TGTGCCTGGTTCGACAGGGACGGGAGCTACACCTTC. Translating gives CAWFDRDGSYTF.

This clonotype was picked up many times. This chain links TRBV2 with TRBJ1-5; 8 bases agree with TRBD1. CDR1 SNHLY and CDR2 FYNNEI come from the germline V gene. The trim removed 6 bases at V and 4 bases at J, leaving 5 bases unmatched. CDR3 length: 14 amino acids. CDR3 in amino acids: CASSDGTGNQPQHF. The DNA for the CDR3 is TGTGCCAGCAGCGATGGGACAGGTAATCAGCCCCAGCATTTT.

This clonotype has just a few counts. The V and J genes are TRBV6-9 and TRBJ1-2; D is unresolved. CDR1 and CDR2 from the germline V gene are MNHGY and SVAAGI. V lost 3 bases, J lost 8 bases, and 10 bases lay in between. The CDR3 runs 12 residues. The CDR3 bases are TGTGCCAGCAGTTACCTTCAGTCCGGCTACACCTTC. Amino acid sequence: CASSYLQSGYTF.